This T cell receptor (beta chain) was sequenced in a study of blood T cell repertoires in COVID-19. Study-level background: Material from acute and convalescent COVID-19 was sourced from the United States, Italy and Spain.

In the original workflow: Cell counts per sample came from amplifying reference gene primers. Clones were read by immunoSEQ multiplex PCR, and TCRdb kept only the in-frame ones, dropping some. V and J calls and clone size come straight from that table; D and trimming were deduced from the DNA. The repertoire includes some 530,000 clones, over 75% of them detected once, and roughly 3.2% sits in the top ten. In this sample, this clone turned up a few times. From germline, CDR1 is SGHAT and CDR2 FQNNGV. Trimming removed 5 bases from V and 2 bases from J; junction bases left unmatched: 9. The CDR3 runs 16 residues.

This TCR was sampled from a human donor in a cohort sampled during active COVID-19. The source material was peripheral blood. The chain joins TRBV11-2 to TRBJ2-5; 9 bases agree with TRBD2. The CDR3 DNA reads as TGTGCCAGCAGCCGACGGGTAGCGGGAGTTCAAGAGACCCAGTACTTC. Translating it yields CASSRRVAGVQETQYF.